This T cell receptor beta chain was captured in a study of T cells in Graves' hyperthyroidism and ophthalmopathy. In the study overall: Staff took peripheral blood when the initial diagnosis was made, before any treatment began.

Exclusion followed for patients with uncontrolled infection, other autoimmune disease, pregnancy or lactation. TCR beta CDR3 region amplification was performed from RNA transcripts. A set of HTBI primers served as the primers for a first-round RT-PCR of the TCR CDR3. TCRdb analysed the multiplex PCR reads with MiXCR anew, one entry per CDR3 protein. The table lists fewer than 350,000 distinct CDR3 sequences, roughly 23% of them singletons. V was pared by 2 bases and J by 5 bases, with 9 bases between. This CDR3 spans 13 amino acids. CDR1 is LGHNA, CDR2 YNFKEQ, per germline. Study results and caveats: A 13 V-J model separated ophthalmopathy from stable hyperthyroidism. Peripheral blood also featured most of the thyroid clonotypes expanded above 0.001.

Points on this clonotype: Its antigen is still unknown.

The clonotype comes from a woman aged 50 to 60 with Graves' hyperthyroidism. The sequencing sample was made of blood. The V call is TRBV4-2, the J call TRBJ2-5, with no clear D. The CDR3 loop reads CASSQPLGETQYF. The CDR3 DNA reads as TGTGCCAGCAGCCAACCCCTAGGGGAGACCCAGTACTTC.